The 3 T cell receptor beta chains below all came from one sample that was sequenced in a study of cytomegalovirus exposure and HLA in healthy donors. Clones were read by immunoSEQ multiplex PCR, and TCRdb kept only the in-frame ones, dropping some. Among more than 150,000 clones listed, around 84% were seen once. The sample consisted of PBMCs. The receptor set was obtained from a man younger than 30 in good health and CMV-seropositive.

This clone was counted a single time. The rearrangement joins TRBV6-1 to TRBJ1-2; 7 nucleotides align to TRBD1. The CDR3 has 15 residues. V gave up 6 bases and J gave up 4 bases; unmatched junction bases: 11. CDR1 is MNHNS, CDR2 SASEGT, per germline. This chain's CDR3 is CASRAMGQRTYGYTF. The DNA of the CDR3 is TGTGCCAGCAGGGCGATGGGACAGAGAACCTATGGCTACACCTTC.

The CDR3 loop reads CASSLSGTGQETQYF. CDR3 bases: TGTGCCAGCTCACTATCCGGGACAGGGCAAGAGACCCAGTACTTC. The rearrangement joins TRBV18 to TRBJ2-5; the match to TRBD1 covers 9 bases. CDR1 and CDR2 from the germline V gene are KGHSH and LQKENI. The CDR3 spans 15 residues. V dropped 4 bases and J dropped 2; count of bases not matched to a gene: 5.

This rearrangement joins TRBV5-1 to TRBJ2-7; TRBD1 is a possible D gene (8 bases). CDR3 size: 14 residues. Germline loops: CDR1 SGHRS, CDR2 YFSETQ. Trimming left V 2 bases short and J 6 bases short, with 15 bases between. The CDR3 protein is CASSFDRGGSEQYF. The CDR3 DNA follows: TGCGCCAGCAGCTTTGACAGGGGCGGGAGCGAGCAGTACTTC. Full variable domain (remainder filled in from reference TRBV5-1 and TRBJ2-7): KAGVTQTPRYLIKTRGQQVTLSCSPISGHRSVSWYQQTPGQGLQFLFEYFSETQRNKGNFPGRFSGRQFSNSRSEMNVSTLELGDSALYLCASSFDRGGSEQYFGPGTRLTVT.